One TCR beta chain is described in this entry. The antigen remains undetermined. The source of the sample is a study of cytomegalovirus exposure and HLA in healthy donors. Study-wide findings and caveats: Analyses of presence and absence presupposed an approximately uniform sequencing depth across donors. A prior analysis recorded that most TCR beta V segments were productive about 87% or about 30% of the time. Most CMV-associated TCR beta chains were later found to appear HLA-restricted.

PCR involved 60 Vbeta and 13 Jbeta primers. Produced via immunoSEQ multiplex PCR; TCRdb's table is partial and in-frame only. Found here are about 160,000 clones, more than 80% of them singletons; the top ten hold around 14%. The CDR3 is 17 residues long. V lost 7 bases and J 3 bases, leaving 25 bases between the germline ends. Germline CDR1 reads SQVTM; CDR2 reads ANQGSEA. The sequenced material came from PBMCs. This sequence was found in a woman aged 45-65 years in good health and CMV-seronegative. The V call is TRBV29-1, the J call TRBJ2-4; D might be TRBD1 (8 bases). The CDR3 DNA sequence: TGCAGCGCCCGGGGGGAACCAGGGGGCGGAGACAAAAACATTCAGTACTTC. Its protein product is CSARGEPGGGDKNIQYF.